The 32 T cell receptor beta chains below come from one sample, sequenced in a study of technical replicates of blood from a handful of donors. The repertoire was sequenced with immunoSEQ multiplex PCR; TCRdb's copy has only in-frame clones and lacks some. Of more than 60,000 clones listed, around nine tenths were seen once; the top ten hold about 5%. Material for sequencing was PBMCs. All receptors derive from a human donor in good health. Some clones in this sample may be carry-over from other donors' samples.

This clone came up once. The V gene is TRBV10-3, the J gene TRBJ1-1, with 7 bases fitting TRBD1. Germline loops: CDR1 ENHRY, CDR2 SYGVKD. The CDR3 is 13 amino acids. V lost 3 bases, J lost 7 bases, and 5 bases stayed unmatched. CDR3: CAISDSTGIEAFF. The CDR3 nucleotides read TGTGCCATCAGTGACTCGACAGGGATTGAAGCTTTCTTT.

This rearrangement joins TRBV5-6 to TRBJ2-7; TRBD1 might be the D (6 bases). CDR1 and CDR2 (germline): SGHDT, YYEEEE. The CDR3 contains 15 residues. With 4 bases removed from V and 3 bases from J, the gap between germline ends came to 17 bases. Written as DNA, the CDR3 is TGTGCCAGCAGCCGACCCGGACAGAGAAGCTACGAGCAGTACTTC. Amino acids: CASSRPGQRSYEQYF.

This clone occurred a few times. This chain connects TRBV6-5 to TRBJ1-4; D might be TRBD1 (6 bases). V was cut by 9 bases and J by 5 bases, with 16 bases left in between. Germline values: CDR1 MNHEY, CDR2 SVGAGI. The CDR3 has 14 amino acids. The CDR3 loop is CASSDGQWNEKLFF. CDR3 nucleotide sequence: TGTGCCAGTTCGGACGGACAGTGGAATGAAAAACTGTTTTTT.

The chain combines TRBV5-5 with TRBJ2-7; D is possibly TRBD1 (7 bases). The CDR3 contains 15 residues. V was pared by 0 bases and J by 2 bases, with 12 bases between. Germline V gene lookup returns CDR1 SGHKS and CDR2 YYEKEE (reference sequence). CDR3 sequence: CASSLAGGQPYEQYF. CDR3 nucleotides: TGTGCCAGCAGCTTGGCCGGGGGACAGCCCTACGAGCAGTACTTC.

The rearrangement joins TRBV5-1 to TRBJ2-7, with a possible D match to TRBD1 (6 bases). Germline V lookup: CDR1 SGHRS, CDR2 YFSETQ. Trimming pared 3 bases from V and 0 bases from J, leaving 7 bases between. The length of the CDR3 is 13 residues. The CDR3 sequence is CASSSGASYEQYF. CDR3 nucleotides: TGCGCCAGCAGCTCAGGGGCCTCCTACGAGCAGTACTTC.

The chain is built from TRBV5-1 and TRBJ2-5; TRBD2 matches at 8 bases. Germline V gene lookup returns CDR1 SGHRS and CDR2 YFSETQ. J lost 5 bases, V lost 0 bases, and 12 bases had no gene match. The CDR3 sequence is 17 residues long. The CDR3 sequence is CASSLGSGGPSGETQYF. In nucleotides, the CDR3 is TGCGCCAGCAGCTTGGGAAGCGGGGGTCCCTCGGGGGAGACCCAGTACTTC.

The chain combines TRBV6-4 with TRBJ2-1; 14 nucleotides agree with TRBD2. The V gene's germline CDR1 is MRHNA and CDR2 SNTAGT. After removal of 5 bases from V and 9 bases from J, the junction contained 6 bases not matched to a gene. The CDR3 extends over 15 amino acids. CDR3 residues: CASSPGLAGVGEQFF. The CDR3 DNA is TGTGCCAGCAGTCCGGGACTAGCGGGAGTGGGTGAGCAGTTCTTC.

The chain uses TRBV4-3 and TRBJ2-7; D not certain. Trimming removed 2 bases from V and 6 bases from J, with 5 bases in between. The CDR3 is made up of 11 amino acids. CDR1 and CDR2 from the germline V gene are LGHNA and YSLEER. The DNA of the CDR3 is TGCGCCAGCAGCCAATCAGGCGAGCAGTACTTC. Its translation: CASSQSGEQYF.

Notes on this clone: Other DNA sequences in this specimen translate into the identical CDR3. This chain joins TRBV15 and TRBJ2-1, with 10 bases fitting TRBD1. Per the germline V gene, CDR1 is LNHNV and CDR2 is YYDKDF (reference sequence). The CDR3 spans 14 residues. The V gene end was trimmed by 3 bases and the J gene end by 5 bases; junction bases not matched to a gene: 1. The CDR3 DNA follows: TGTGCCACCAGCAGGGGGACAGGGGACAATGAGCAGTTCTTC. Translated, it gives CATSRGTGDNEQFF.

V is TRBV7-9 and J is TRBJ2-3; a weak D match, TRBD1 (5 bases). This CDR3 region has 15 residues. V was cut by 6 bases and J by 3 bases, with 16 bases left in between. From germline, CDR1 is SEHNR and CDR2 FQNEAQ (reference sequence). The CDR3 DNA sequence: TGTGCCAGCAGTCCTCGGGCAGGGCGGACAGATACGCAGTATTTT. Translation: CASSPRAGRTDTQYF.

This rearrangement joins TRBV30 to TRBJ1-5; no clear D gene. Trimming removed 0 bases from V and 3 bases from J, with 6 bases in between. This CDR3 comprises 13 residues. CDR1 and CDR2 from the germline V gene are GTSNPN and SVGIG (reference sequence). CDR3: CAWSVGNNQPQHF. CDR3 DNA sequence: TGTGCCTGGAGTGTCGGGAACAATCAGCCCCAGCATTTT. Complete variable domain (other parts from reference TRBV30 and TRBJ1-5): SQTIHQWPATLVQPVGSPLSLECTVEGTSNPNLYWYRQAAGRGLQLLFYSVGIGQISSEVPQNLSASRPQDRQFILSSKKLLLSDSGFYLCAWSVGNNQPQHFGDGTRLSIL.

J is TRBJ2-1 and V is TRBV7-5; the D call TRBD2 from the table was never checked on the DNA. TRBV7-5 is a known pseudogene. The CDR3 has 15 amino acids. Here the CDR3 DNA reads TGTGCCAGAAGGGACCTGCGGGGACTAGCAGGGGAGCAGTTCTTC. This codes for CARRDLRGLAGEQFF.

This chain links TRBV4-3 with TRBJ1-2; 7 bases map to TRBD1. With V trimmed by 5 bases and J by 8 bases, 8 bases remained unmatched. Germline lookup yields CDR1 LGHNA and CDR2 YSLEER. This CDR3 is built from 13 residues. The CDR3 DNA sequence: TGCGCCAGCAGCTACGAGGGGGCTGAGGGCTACACCTTC. Translated: CASSYEGAEGYTF.

V and J are TRBV19 and TRBJ1-1; D uncertain. V was shortened by 3 bases and J by 7 bases, with 18 bases between the two germline ends. The CDR3 contains 15 residues. Germline CDR1 is LNHDA and CDR2 is SQIVND (reference sequence). CDR3 sequence reads: CASSIGIMGDNEAFF. DNA of the CDR3: TGTGCCAGTAGTATCGGGATAATGGGCGATAATGAAGCTTTCTTT.

The J gene is TRBJ2-5, the V gene TRBV12-5; 7 bases fit TRBD2. The junction had 0 bases not matched to a gene; V was cut back by 2 bases and J by 3 bases. The CDR3 has 13 amino acids. Germline assignment: CDR1 LGHNT and CDR2 FRNRAP. In nucleotides, the CDR3 is TGTGCTAGTGGTTTGCGGGGGGAAGAGACCCAGTACTTC. As protein: CASGLRGEETQYF.

The rearrangement links TRBV7-2 to TRBJ1-5, with D possibly TRBD1 on 5 matching bases. The CDR3 is made up of 14 amino acids. The germline CDR1 and CDR2 sequences are SGHTA and FQGNSA. V was trimmed by 5 bases and J by 9 bases, leaving 17 bases between them. In DNA form, the CDR3 reads TGTGCCAGCAGCCCTGACCACAAGGGGCCGCCCCAGCATTTT. This codes for CASSPDHKGPPQHF.

This sequence joins TRBV7-3 and TRBJ2-3, with TRBD1 identical over 10 bases. V dropped 4 bases and J dropped 6; count of bases not matched to a gene: 7. The CDR3 length is 15 residues. CDR1 and CDR2 (germline): SGHTA, FQGTGA. Here the CDR3 DNA reads TGTGCCAGCAGCTACGACAGGGGGCTCGGTGATACGCAGTATTTT. Residues: CASSYDRGLGDTQYF. Based on the CDR3 plus reference TRBV7-3 and TRBJ2-3, the full variable domain is GAGVSQTPSNKVTEKGKYVELRCDPISGHTALYWYRQSLGQGPEFLIYFQGTGAADDSGLPNDRFFAVRPEGSVSTLKIQRTERGDSAVYLCASSYDRGLGDTQYFGPGTRLTVL.

This chain connects TRBV7-8 to TRBJ1-6; TRBD1 aligns across 12 bases. This CDR3 is built from 17 residues. Trimming removed 6 bases from V and 10 bases from J; junction bases left unmatched: 13. Germline CDR1 is SGHVS and CDR2 is FQNEAQ. The CDR3 DNA is TGTGCCAGCAGTATGCGGGGACAGGGGGCGAGTGGCTCACCCCTCCACTTT. Translated, it gives CASSMRGQGASGSPLHF.

This chain links TRBV7-3 with TRBJ2-2, with 7 bases lining up with TRBD1. The CDR3 runs 15 residues. Germline CDR1 is SGHTA and CDR2 is FQGTGA. Germline trimming cut 5 bases from V and 5 bases from J; bases unmatched to any gene: 8. The CDR3 reads CASSNRARGTGELFF. Here the CDR3 DNA reads TGTGCCAGCAGCAACCGGGCCAGGGGGACCGGGGAGCTGTTTTTT.

This clone was detected once. The chain employs TRBV7-8 and TRBJ1-2, with D tentatively TRBD1 (6 bases). Trimming cost V 2 bases and J 2 bases, with 9 bases left between them. The CDR3 totals 14 residues. Per the germline V gene, CDR1 is SGHVS and CDR2 is FQNEAQ. This CDR3 is CASSLWDKNYGYTF. CDR3 DNA sequence: TGTGCCAGCAGCTTATGGGACAAGAACTATGGCTACACCTTC.

The J gene is TRBJ2-7, the V gene TRBV29-1; 9 nucleotides align to TRBD1. The CDR3 contains 13 residues. Trimming cost V 1 base and J 5 bases; bases outside gene matches: 3. Germline V lookup: CDR1 SQVTM, CDR2 ANQGSEA. In DNA form, the CDR3 reads TGCAGCGTTGAAGTCGACAGGGGGAACGAGCAGTACTTC. Translating it yields CSVEVDRGNEQYF.

This chain joins TRBV19 and TRBJ1-1; the D is unclear. CDR3 length: 14 amino acids. Germline lookup yields CDR1 LNHDA and CDR2 SQIVND (reference sequence). V shed 4 bases and J shed 3 bases, with 12 bases lying between them. CDR3: CASSSGELHTEAFF. In DNA form, the CDR3 reads TGTGCCAGTAGTAGCGGGGAACTCCACACTGAAGCTTTCTTT.

The chain carries TRBV7-9 and TRBJ1-4, with 10 bases matching TRBD1. The CDR3 runs 14 residues. Germline CDR1 and CDR2: SEHNR and FQNEAQ (reference sequence). V shed 5 bases and J 8 bases; nucleotides not matched to a gene: 5. Written as DNA, the CDR3 is TGTGCCAGCAGCCCCGGGACAGGGGACGAAAAACTGTTTTTT. Translation: CASSPGTGDEKLFF.

The count of this clone is one. The J gene is TRBJ1-5, the V gene TRBV6-6; perhaps TRBD1 as D (6 bases). This CDR3 has 15 amino acids. Per the germline V gene, CDR1 is MNHNY and CDR2 is SVGAGI (reference sequence). Between the trimmed V and J ends, which lost 6 bases and 5 bases, there was a span of 17 bases. The CDR3 reads CASSPARDTYQPQHF. CDR3 in DNA: TGTGCCAGCAGCCCCGCCCGGGACACCTATCAGCCCCAGCATTTT.

The V call is TRBV5-1, the J call TRBJ1-1; TRBD1 aligns across 7 bases. From germline, CDR1 is SGHRS and CDR2 YFSETQ. This CDR3 spans 14 amino acids. The V segment lost 4 bases and the J segment 4 bases; nucleotides outside the gene matches: 7. As DNA, the CDR3 is TGCGCCAGCAGCCCAATTACAGGGGCCACTGAAGCTTTCTTT. It codes for CASSPITGATEAFF.

The rearrangement uses TRBV19 and TRBJ2-3, with D possibly matching TRBD1 (5 bases). From germline, CDR1 is LNHDA and CDR2 SQIVND (reference sequence). The CDR3 has 14 residues. V was cut by 7 bases and J by 2 bases, with 13 bases left in between. Written as DNA, the CDR3 is TGTGCCAGTACGACGGACACTCACACAGATACGCAGTATTTT. Its translation is CASTTDTHTDTQYF.

The chain combines TRBV18 with TRBJ1-2; D might be TRBD1 (6 bases). V lost 5 bases and J 5 bases, leaving 21 bases between the germline ends. CDR3 size: 16 residues. Germline loops: CDR1 KGHSH, CDR2 LQKENI. CDR3 nucleotide sequence: TGTGCCAGCTCAGGTGATTCGACAGGTTTACGGTATGGCTACACCTTC. It codes for CASSGDSTGLRYGYTF.

V usage is TRBV18 and J usage is TRBJ2-1; no clear D gene. V was cut by 0 bases and J by 6 bases, with 3 bases left in between. The germline V gene encodes CDR1 KGHSH and CDR2 LQKENI. CDR3 length equals 12 residues. CDR3 sequence reads: CASSPPGNEQFF. The CDR3 nucleotides read TGTGCCAGCTCACCACCCGGCAATGAGCAGTTCTTC. Full variable domain (remainder filled in from reference TRBV18 and TRBJ2-1): NAGVMQNPRHLVRRRGQEARLRCSPMKGHSHVYWYRQLPEEGLKFMVYLQKENIIDESGMPKERFSAEFPKEGPSILRIQQVVRGDSAAYFCASSPPGNEQFFGPGTRLTVL.

The rearrangement links TRBV19 to TRBJ2-1; perhaps TRBD1 as D (5 bases). The germline gives CDR1 LNHDA, CDR2 SQIVND (reference sequence). V dropped 3 bases and J dropped 12 bases, with 12 bases sitting between them. This CDR3 comprises 12 residues. CDR3 sequence (DNA): TGTGCCAGTAGTATCACCCTAGACAGGCAGTTCTTC. This encodes CASSITLDRQFF.

This chain uses TRBV5-4 with TRBJ2-7; 9 bases align to TRBD1. The germline V gene has CDR1 SGHNT and CDR2 YYREEE (reference sequence). This CDR3 is 15 amino acids long. With V trimmed by 4 bases and J by 3 bases, 8 bases remained unmatched. The CDR3 loop reads CASSPTGTGIYEQYF. The CDR3 coding sequence is TGTGCCAGCAGCCCGACCGGGACAGGGATCTACGAGCAGTACTTC.

This sequence joins TRBV7-2 and TRBJ1-5, with D uncertain. Trimming shortened V by 5 bases and J by 10 bases, and 9 bases separated the two germline ends. The germline V gene encodes CDR1 SGHTA and CDR2 FQGNSA. This CDR3 region has 11 residues. CDR3 nucleotide sequence: TGTGCCAGCAGCACCGGTGGTCCCCAGCATTTT. It specifies CASSTGGPQHF.

The chain joins TRBV10-3 to TRBJ2-1; 9 bases map to TRBD2. With V trimmed by 0 bases and J by 7 bases, 4 bases remained unmatched. Germline V gene lookup returns CDR1 ENHRY and CDR2 SYGVKD. This CDR3 region has 15 residues. CDR3 nucleotides: TGTGCCATCAGTGAGTCGCGGGGGGGCAGAAATGAGCAGTTCTTC. Amino acids: CAISESRGGRNEQFF.